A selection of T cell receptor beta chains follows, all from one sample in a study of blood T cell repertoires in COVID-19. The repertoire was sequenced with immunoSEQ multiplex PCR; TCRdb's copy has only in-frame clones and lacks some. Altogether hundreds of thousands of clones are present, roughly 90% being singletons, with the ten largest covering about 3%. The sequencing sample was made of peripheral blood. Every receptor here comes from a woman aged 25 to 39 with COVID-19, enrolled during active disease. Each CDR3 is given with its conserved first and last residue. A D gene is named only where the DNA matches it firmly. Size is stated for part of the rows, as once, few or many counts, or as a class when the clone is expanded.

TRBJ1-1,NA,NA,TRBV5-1,TGCGCCAGCAGGGGCGGGGGAGGGGAGAACACTGAAGCTTTCTTT,CASRGGGGENTEAFF
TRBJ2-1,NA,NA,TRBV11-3,TGTGCCAGCAGCCTGGGGGAGGATGAGCAGTTCTTC,CASSLGEDEQFF
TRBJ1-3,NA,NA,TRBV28,TGTGCCAGCAGTTTGGGCAGGGCAAATGGAAACACCATATATTTT,CASSLGRANGNTIYF
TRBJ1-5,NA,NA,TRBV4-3,TGCGCCAGCAGCCAAGACTGGGCAGGGGATCAGCCCCAGCATTTT,CASSQDWAGDQPQHF
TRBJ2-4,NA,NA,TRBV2,TGTGCCAGCAGTGAAGGATTCGGGCAGGGTAGTCCCAAAAACATTCAGTACTTC,CASSEGFGQGSPKNIQYF
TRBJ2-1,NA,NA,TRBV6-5,TGTGCCAGCAGTCCCGACTATCGGAGGGGCAATGAGCAGTTCTTC,CASSPDYRRGNEQFF
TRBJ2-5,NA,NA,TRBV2,TGTGCCAGCAGTGTTCAGGGGCAAGAGACCCAGTACTTC,CASSVQGQETQYF
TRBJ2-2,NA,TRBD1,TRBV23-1,TGCGCCAGCAGCCTGACCATTGACCGGAAAGACAGGGCGGACACCGGGGAGCTGTTTTTT,CASSLTIDRKDRADTGELFF
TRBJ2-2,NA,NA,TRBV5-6,TGTGCCAGCAGCTTGGGTAGGAACACCGGGGAGCTGTTTTTT,CASSLGRNTGELFF
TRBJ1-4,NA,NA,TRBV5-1,TGCGCCAGCAGCTTCGGAGGAACTAATGAAAAACTGTTTTTT,CASSFGGTNEKLFF
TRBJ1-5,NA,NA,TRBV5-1,TGCGCCAGCAGCTTAGGTGGAGGGACCAATCAGCCCCAGCATTTT,CASSLGGGTNQPQHF
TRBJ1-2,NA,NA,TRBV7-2,TGTGCCAGCAGCTTAGTAGGGGGAAGATATGATGGCTACACCTTC,CASSLVGGRYDGYTF
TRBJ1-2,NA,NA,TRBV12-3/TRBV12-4,TGTGCCAGCAGTTTACAGGGGTCATATGGCTACACCTTC,CASSLQGSYGYTF
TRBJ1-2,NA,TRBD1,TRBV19,TGTGCCAGTAGTATCCCCGACAGGGGGGGTGGCTACACCTTC,CASSIPDRGGGYTF
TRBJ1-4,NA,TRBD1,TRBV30,TGTGCCTGGAGTCAGGGGGCTAATGAAAAACTGTTTTTT,CAWSQGANEKLFF
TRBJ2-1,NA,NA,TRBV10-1,TGCGCCAGCAGTGAGTCGACTCGTCTGGACAGCGATAAGGATGAGCAGTTCTTC,CASSESTRLDSDKDEQFF
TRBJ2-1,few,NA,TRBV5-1,TGCGCCAGCAGGGACGGGGGAAGCTCCTACAATGAGCAGTTCTTC,CASRDGGSSYNEQFF
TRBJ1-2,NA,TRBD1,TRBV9,TGTGCCAGCAGCGTAGCAGGGGACAGTATTCGGGGCTACACCTTC,CASSVAGDSIRGYTF
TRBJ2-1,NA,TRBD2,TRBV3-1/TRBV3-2,TGTGCCAGCAGCCACCGACTAGCGGGGTGTGAGCAGTTCTTC,CASSHRLAGCEQFF
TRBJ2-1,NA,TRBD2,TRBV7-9,TGTGCCAGCAGCCCTGTGGCGGGAGTCCTTGAGCAGTTCTTC,CASSPVAGVLEQFF
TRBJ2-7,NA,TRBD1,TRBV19,TGTGCCAGTTCGCCTGGGACAGGACTCTCCTACGAGCAGTACTTC,CASSPGTGLSYEQYF
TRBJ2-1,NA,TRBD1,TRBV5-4,TGTGCCAGCAGCTTCGACCGACAGGGCCTGCAGTTCTTC,CASSFDRQGLQFF
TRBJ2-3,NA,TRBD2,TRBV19,TGTGCCAGTAGTATGTCCCGACTAGCGGGAGTTGTAGATACGCAGTATTTT,CASSMSRLAGVVDTQYF
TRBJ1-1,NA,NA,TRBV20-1,TGCAGTGCTAGTCGGGCGGGACTGAACACTGAAGCTTTCTTT,CSASRAGLNTEAFF
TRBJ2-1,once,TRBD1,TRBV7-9,TGTGCCAGCAGCTTAGCGTACAGGGGGCGCGTTGAGCAGTTCTTC,CASSLAYRGRVEQFF
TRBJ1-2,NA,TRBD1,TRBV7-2,TGTGCCAGCAGCTTACGAGGGCGGGACAGGGTCGGCGGCTACACCTTC,CASSLRGRDRVGGYTF
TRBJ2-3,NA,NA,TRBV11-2,TGTGCCAGCAGCTTAGGGTTTGGGGCCCGAGGAACAGATACGCAGTATTTT,CASSLGFGARGTDTQYF
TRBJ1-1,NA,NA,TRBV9,TGTGCCAGCAGCGTCGGGGGGGACACTGAAGCTTTCTTT,CASSVGGDTEAFF
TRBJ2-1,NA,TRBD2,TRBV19,TGTGCCAGTAGAACGGTGGCGGGGGGGAATGAGCAGTTCTTC,CASRTVAGGNEQFF
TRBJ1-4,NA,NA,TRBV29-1,TGCAGCGTCTCGGGGTTTCCAACTAATGAAAAACTGTTTTTT,CSVSGFPTNEKLFF
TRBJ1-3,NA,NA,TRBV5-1,TGCGCCAGCAGCTTGGCTGGGGCGCAGGCTGGAAACACCATATATTTT,CASSLAGAQAGNTIYF
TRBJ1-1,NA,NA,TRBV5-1,TGCGCCAGCAGTTTACAGGGCGACACTGAAGCTTTCTTT,CASSLQGDTEAFF
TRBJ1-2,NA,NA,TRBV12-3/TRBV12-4,TGTGCCAGCAGTCGATCTTCAGGGAATGGCTACACCTTC,CASSRSSGNGYTF
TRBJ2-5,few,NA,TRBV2,TGTGCCAGCAGTCGGGACTGGGCCGAGACCCAGTACTTC,CASSRDWAETQYF
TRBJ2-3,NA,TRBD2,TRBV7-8,TGTGCCAGCAGCTTAGTTGCGGGAGGGGCCACAGATACGCAGTATTTT,CASSLVAGGATDTQYF
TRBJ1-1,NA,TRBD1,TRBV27,TGTGCCAGCAGCTTGGACAGGGGAAGGTGGATGAACACTGAAGCTTTCTTT,CASSLDRGRWMNTEAFF
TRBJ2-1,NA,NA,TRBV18,TGTGCCAGCTCAGATGTTGAAACGCGGGGTTATTCCTACAATGAGCAGTTCTTC,CASSDVETRGYSYNEQFF
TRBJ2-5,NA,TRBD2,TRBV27,TGTGCCAGCAGTTTCTTTGCGGGGGGGGGAGAGACCCAGTACTTC,CASSFFAGGGETQYF
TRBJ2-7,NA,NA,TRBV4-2,TGTGCCAGCAGCCAAGTCAGGCCCAGGGGATACGAGCAGTACTTC,CASSQVRPRGYEQYF
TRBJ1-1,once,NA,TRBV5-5,TGTGCCAGCAGCTTGGCCGGGGGGGTTACTGAAGCTTTCTTT,CASSLAGGVTEAFF
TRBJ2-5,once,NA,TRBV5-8,TGTGCCAGCAGCTTGGTGCGGCTCCCGGGGGAGACCCAGTACTTC,CASSLVRLPGETQYF
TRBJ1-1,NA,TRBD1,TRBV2,TGTGCCATCTCCTGGGACAGGGTGAATCGGGACACTGAAGCTTTCTTT,CAISWDRVNRDTEAFF
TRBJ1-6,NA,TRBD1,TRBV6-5,TGTGCCAGCCGGCAGGGGGATTCACCCCTCCACTTT,CASRQGDSPLHF
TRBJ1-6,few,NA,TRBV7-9,TGTGCCAGCAGCTTAGTTCTGGGACAAAATTCACCCCTCCACTTT,CASSLVLGQNSPLHF
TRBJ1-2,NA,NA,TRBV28,TGTGCCAGCTCGTTGTCTAACTATGGCTACACCTTC,CASSLSNYGYTF
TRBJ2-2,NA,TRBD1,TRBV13,TGTGCCAGCAGCTCTCGAGGATCTAAAGGACAGGCGACGAACACCGGGGAGCTGTTTTTT,CASSSRGSKGQATNTGELFF
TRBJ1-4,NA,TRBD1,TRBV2,TGTGCCAGCAGAGGGCACAGGGGGCTTGCAACTAATGAAAAACTGTTTTTT,CASRGHRGLATNEKLFF
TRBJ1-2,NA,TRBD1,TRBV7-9,TGTGCCAGCAGCTTGACAGGGGTCAGCGGCTACACCTTC,CASSLTGVSGYTF
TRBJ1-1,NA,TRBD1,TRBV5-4,TGTGCCAGCAGCCCAGTTACAGGGACAGTGACTGAAGCTTTCTTT,CASSPVTGTVTEAFF
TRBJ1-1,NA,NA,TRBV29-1,TGCAGCGTTGTCATCCGCGGCTCGGGCACTGAAGCTTTCTTT,CSVVIRGSGTEAFF
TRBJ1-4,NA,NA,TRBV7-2,TGTGCCAGCAGCGCCACAGGGTCGCAGGAAAAACTGTTTTTT,CASSATGSQEKLFF
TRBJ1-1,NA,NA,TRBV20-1,TGCAGTGCTAGAGATCTGCGGGTAGCTTTCTTT,CSARDLRVAFF
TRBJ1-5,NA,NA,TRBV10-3,TGTGCCATCAGTGAGGGTTATCGGGATCAGCCCCAGCATTTT,CAISEGYRDQPQHF